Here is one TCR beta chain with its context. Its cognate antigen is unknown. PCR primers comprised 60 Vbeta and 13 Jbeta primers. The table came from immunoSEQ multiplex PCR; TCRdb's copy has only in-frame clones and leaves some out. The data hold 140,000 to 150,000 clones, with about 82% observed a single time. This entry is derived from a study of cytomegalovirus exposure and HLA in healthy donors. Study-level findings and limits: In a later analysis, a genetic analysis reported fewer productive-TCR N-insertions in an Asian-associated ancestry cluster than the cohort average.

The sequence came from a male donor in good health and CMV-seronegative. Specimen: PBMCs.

Here the CDR3 DNA reads TGCGCCAGCGCCCGGACAGGGGACGAAGAAGCTTTCTTT. This gives the protein CASARTGDEEAFF. This sequence joins TRBV5-1 and TRBJ1-1, with TRBD1 matching over 9 bases. Germline assignment: CDR1 SGHRS and CDR2 YFSETQ. Trimming took 7 bases from V and 8 from J; bases not matched to a gene: 9. This CDR3 is 13 amino acids long. Combining the CDR3 with reference TRBV5-1 and TRBJ1-1 gives the whole variable domain KAGVTQTPRYLIKTRGQQVTLSCSPISGHRSVSWYQQTPGQGLQFLFEYFSETQRNKGNFPGRFSGRQFSNSRSEMNVSTLELGDSALYLCASARTGDEEAFFGQGTRLTVV.